The T cell receptor (beta chain) under discussion was sequenced for a study of graft-versus-host responses after intestinal transplantation. Background on the study: Each recipient received anti-thymocyte globulin induction, then tacrolimus and steroids for three to four years. General study results and limits: The recipient marrow held GvH clones, and some of them showed up first in ileum or blood. The presence of high graft-versus-host to host-versus-graft clonal ratios in allografts characterized patients with graft-donor T cell macrochimerism. Researchers found peak circulating GvH clone levels linked to early post-transplant HvG declines.

V lost 3 bases and J lost 7, with 7 bases in between. Germline assignment: CDR1 SEHNR and CDR2 FQNEAQ (reference sequence). The CDR3 consists of 11 residues. The starting material, graft tissue, was processed to release intraepithelial and lamina propria lymphocytes. Method: immunoSEQ multiplex PCR; TCRdb's copy keeps in-frame clones and lacks some. This table has around 4,800 clones, 80% to 85% appearing once. Of note for this clone: No antigen is known for it.

The chain employs TRBV7-9 and TRBJ2-7, with a tentative D call TRBD2 (5 bases). This TCR was recovered from a human patient who received an intestinal transplant, so some T cells may come from the graft donor. The sequencing here drew on ileum tissue, taken about 130 days after intestinal transplantation. The CDR3 DNA reads TGTGCCAGCAGCTTTACGGGGGAGCAGTACTTC. Translating gives CASSFTGEQYF.